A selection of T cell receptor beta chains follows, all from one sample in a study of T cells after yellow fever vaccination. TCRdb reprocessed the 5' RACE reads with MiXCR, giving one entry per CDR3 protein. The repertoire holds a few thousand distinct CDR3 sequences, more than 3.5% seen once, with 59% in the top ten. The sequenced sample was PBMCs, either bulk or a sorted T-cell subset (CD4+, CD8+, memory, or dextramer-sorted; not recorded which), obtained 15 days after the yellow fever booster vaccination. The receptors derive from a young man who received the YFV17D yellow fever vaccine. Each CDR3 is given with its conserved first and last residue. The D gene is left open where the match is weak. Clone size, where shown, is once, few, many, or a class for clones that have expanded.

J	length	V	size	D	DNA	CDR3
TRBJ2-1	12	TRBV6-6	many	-	TGTGCCAGCGGGGATGGTGTCGATGAGCAGTTCTTC	CASGDGVDEQFF
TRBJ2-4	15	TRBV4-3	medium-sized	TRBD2	TGCGCCAGCAGCCGTCAGACTAGCGGGGAAAACATTCAGTACTTC	CASSRQTSGENIQYF
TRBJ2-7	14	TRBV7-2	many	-	TGTGCCAGCAGCTTCTTTGTAAGGCGCGACGAGCAGTACTTC	CASSFFVRRDEQYF
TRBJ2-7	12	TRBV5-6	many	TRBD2	TGTGCCAGCAGCTGGGGACTAGCCGAGCAGTACTTC	CASSWGLAEQYF
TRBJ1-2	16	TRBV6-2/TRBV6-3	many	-	TGTGCCAGCAGGCACTCCCGGGCCTTAGGGAGCTATGGCTACACCTTC	CASRHSRALGSYGYTF
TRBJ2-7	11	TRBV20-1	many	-	TGCAGTGCTAGAGTAGGCTACGAGCAGTACTTC	CSARVGYEQYF
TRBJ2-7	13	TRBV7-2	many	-	TGTGCCAGCAGCTCCTCCCCTTACTACGAGCAGTACTTC	CASSSSPYYEQYF
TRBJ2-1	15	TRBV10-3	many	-	TGTGCCATCAGTGAGACAGCTGATACCTACAATGAGCAGTTCTTC	CAISETADTYNEQFF
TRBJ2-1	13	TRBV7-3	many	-	TGTGCCAGCAGGTTGAGCTCCTACAATGAGCAGTTCTTC	CASRLSSYNEQFF
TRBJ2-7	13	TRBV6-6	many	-	TGTGCCAGCGCCCTTGCTAGTAACTACGAGCAGTACTTC	CASALASNYEQYF
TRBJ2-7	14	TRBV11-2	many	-	TGTGCCAGCAGCTTAGAGAGGCATTCCTACGAGCAGTACTTC	CASSLERHSYEQYF
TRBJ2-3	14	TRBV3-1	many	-	TGTGCCAGCACCACCGGGGTGAGCACAGATACGCAGTATTTT	CASTTGVSTDTQYF
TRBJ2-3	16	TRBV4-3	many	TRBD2	TGCGCCAGCAGCCAAACTAGCGGGAGGGTCCCAGATACGCAGTATTTT	CASSQTSGRVPDTQYF
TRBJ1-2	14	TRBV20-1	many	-	TGCAGTGCTAGAAACAGGGTCCCTAACTATGGCTACACCTTC	CSARNRVPNYGYTF
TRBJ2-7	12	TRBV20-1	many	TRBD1	TGCAGTGCTAGGGACAGGGGTTACGAGCAGTACTTC	CSARDRGYEQYF
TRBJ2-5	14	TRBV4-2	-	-	TGTGCCAGCAGCCAAAGTAGGGGCTCAGAGACCCAGTACTTC	CASSQSRGSETQYF
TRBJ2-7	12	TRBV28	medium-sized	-	TGTGCCAGCAGTGCAGACAGCTACGAGCAGTACTTC	CASSADSYEQYF
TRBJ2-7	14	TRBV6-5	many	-	TGTGCCAGCAGTTACTTTGGCAAACCCTACGAGCAGTACTTC	CASSYFGKPYEQYF
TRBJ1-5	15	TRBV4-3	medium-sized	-	TGCGCCAGCAGCCAAGATCGGGGAAGCAATCAGCCCCAGCATTTT	CASSQDRGSNQPQHF
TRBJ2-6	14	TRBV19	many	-	TGTGCCAGTACTAGGGGTGCCGGGGCCAACGTCCTGACTTTC	CASTRGAGANVLTF
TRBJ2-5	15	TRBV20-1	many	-	TGCAGTGGGGCAAAAATTAGGCCCCGGCAAGAGACCCAGTACTTC	CSGAKIRPRQETQYF
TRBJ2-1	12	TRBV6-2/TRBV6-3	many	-	TGTGCCAGCAGCCTACGAGTCAATGAGCAGTTCTTC	CASSLRVNEQFF
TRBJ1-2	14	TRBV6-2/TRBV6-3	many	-	TGTGCCAGCAGACCAACAGGGCCGATGTGGAGCTACACCTTC	CASRPTGPMWSYTF